This T cell receptor (beta chain) was found in a study of cytomegalovirus exposure and HLA in healthy donors. Background on the study: Of 300 to 500 genotyped donors, roughly 80% clustered with self-reported Caucasian donors. Overall study findings and caveats: Researchers reported in a later analysis that a missense DCLRE1C variant was tied to TCR beta V- and J-gene trimming.

PCR used 60 Vbeta primers and 13 Jbeta primers. Only in-frame clones appear in the TCRdb table, and some are missing; sequencing was by immunoSEQ multiplex PCR. The sample lists about 130,000 clones, roughly 80% occurring once. The table lists this clone with a few counts. The antigen is undetermined. This CDR3 has 11 amino acids. CDR1 is SGHVS and CDR2 is FNYEAQ in the germline V gene. Trimming left V 5 bases short and J 10 bases short, with 9 bases between. Sample: PBMCs. The V and J genes are TRBV7-6 and TRBJ2-1; a possible D gene is TRBD2 (5 bases). The source of this sequence is a girl under 10 years old in good health and CMV-seronegative. The CDR3 nucleotides read TGTGCCAGCAGCCCCGGGGAGGAGCAGTTCTTC. Its translation: CASSPGEEQFF.